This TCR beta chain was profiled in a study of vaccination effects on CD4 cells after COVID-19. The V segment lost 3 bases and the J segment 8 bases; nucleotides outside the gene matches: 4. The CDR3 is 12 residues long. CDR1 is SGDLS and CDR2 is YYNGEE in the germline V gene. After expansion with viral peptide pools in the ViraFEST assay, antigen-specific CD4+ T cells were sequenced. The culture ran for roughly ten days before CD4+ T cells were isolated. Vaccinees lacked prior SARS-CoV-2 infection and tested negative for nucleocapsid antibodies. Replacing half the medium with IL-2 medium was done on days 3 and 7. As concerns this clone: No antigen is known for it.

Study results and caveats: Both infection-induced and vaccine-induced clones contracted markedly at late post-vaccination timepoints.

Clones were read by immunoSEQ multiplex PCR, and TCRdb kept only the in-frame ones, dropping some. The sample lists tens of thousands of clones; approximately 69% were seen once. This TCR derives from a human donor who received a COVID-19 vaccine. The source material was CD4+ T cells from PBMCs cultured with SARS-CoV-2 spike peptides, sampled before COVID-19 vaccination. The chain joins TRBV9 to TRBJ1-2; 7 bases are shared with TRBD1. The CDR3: CASSEQGSGYTF. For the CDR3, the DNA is TGTGCCAGCAGCGAACAGGGGAGCGGCTACACCTTC.